The present TCR beta chain was sequenced within a study of Ad26.COV2.S vaccination and SARS-CoV-2 variants. Using immunoSEQ multiplex PCR, the repertoire was profiled, and TCRdb retains in-frame clones only, with some absent. The sample consists of approximately 97,000 clones, roughly 75% of them appearing once. Trimming left V 8 bases short and J 0 bases short, with 7 bases between. Germline-derived CDR1 and CDR2 are SGHTA and FQGNSA. The CDR3 spans 13 residues. V and J are TRBV7-2 and TRBJ2-2; no firm D call. The clonotype was recovered from a human donor who had recovered from COVID-19. Sequenced here: peripheral blood, sampled after recovery from COVID-19. CDR3 region: CASGPPNTGELFF. The CDR3 DNA follows: TGTGCCAGCGGTCCGCCGAACACCGGGGAGCTGTTTTTT.